The present entry profiles one TCR beta chain with its context. The antigen is unknown. The library came from three nested PCR rounds adapted from ARM-PCR protocols. TCRdb passed the multiplex PCR reads through MiXCR, listing each CDR3 protein once. This repertoire shows 120,000 or so distinct CDR3 sequences, roughly 64% found once; its top ten account for roughly 12%. This record belongs to a study of tumor and adjacent non-tumor tissue in lung cancer. Overall study: Aged 31 to 76 years, patients included roughly 10 men and about 5 women with stage I to III disease.

No cell sorting was done before RNA was extracted from the tissue. Study outcomes and limitations: Significantly higher TCR diversity was found in tumor than normal lung.

The junction had 16 bases not matched to a gene; V was cut back by 11 bases and J by 6 bases. The CDR3 consists of 16 residues. Germline loops: CDR1 MNHEY, CDR2 SVGEGT. The chain carries TRBV6-2 or TRBV6-3 and TRBJ2-2; 9 bases align to TRBD1. This TCR derives from a young man with non-small cell lung cancer. The sequenced sample was lung tumor tissue. The CDR3 protein is CAATPRDRAKAGELFF. DNA for the CDR3: TGTGCCGCTACTCCGAGGGACAGGGCCAAGGCCGGGGAGCTGTTTTTT.